The 27 T cell receptor beta chains reported below all come from one sample, sequenced in a study of blood T cell repertoires in COVID-19. This table comes from immunoSEQ multiplex PCR, and its TCRdb copy is limited to in-frame clones, with some not included. The data show approximately 180,000 clones, approximately 88% seen once. What was sequenced was peripheral blood. These TCRs come from a woman aged 40 to 50 with COVID-19, enrolled during active disease.

Here the CDR3 DNA reads TGCGCCAGCAGCCAAGATCCGGGGTTGGCCACTGAAGCTTTCTTT. It codes for CASSQDPGLATEAFF. This chain links TRBV4-1 with TRBJ1-1; D uncertain. This CDR3 is 15 amino acids long. V shed 0 bases and J shed 4 bases, with 12 bases lying between them. The germline V gene has CDR1 MGHRA and CDR2 YSYEKL.

CDR3 in amino acids: CASSLGLAGGWGNEQFF. Written as DNA, the CDR3 is TGTGCCAGCAGTTTAGGGCTAGCGGGAGGTTGGGGCAATGAGCAGTTCTTC. The chain combines TRBV28 with TRBJ2-1; 11 bases are shared with TRBD2. The CDR3 totals 17 residues. Trimming cost V 2 bases and J 6 bases; bases outside gene matches: 9. CDR1 and CDR2 from the germline V gene are MDHEN and SYDVKM.

The rearrangement uses TRBV11-2 and TRBJ2-4; 9 positions agree with TRBD2. Trimming removed 0 bases from V and 0 bases from J; junction bases left unmatched: 0. The CDR3 contains 16 residues. From germline, CDR1 is SGHAT and CDR2 FQNNGV. DNA of the CDR3: TGTGCCAGCAGCTTAGAAGCGGGGGGAGCCAAAAACATTCAGTACTTC. Residues: CASSLEAGGAKNIQYF.

This clone was counted once. This sequence joins TRBV5-1 and TRBJ2-5, with 10 bases aligning to TRBD2. CDR1 and CDR2 (germline): SGHRS, YFSETQ. Trimming cost V 0 bases and J 5 bases; bases outside gene matches: 16. This CDR3 is 19 amino acids long. CDR3 sequence reads: CASSLGNFLAGDRYETQYF. CDR3 DNA sequence: TGCGCCAGCAGCTTGGGAAACTTTCTAGCGGGGGATAGGTACGAGACCCAGTACTTC.

V usage is TRBV27 and J usage is TRBJ2-7; unclear D gene. This CDR3 region has 12 residues. V lost 5 bases and J 3 bases, leaving 8 bases between the germline ends. CDR1 MNHEY and CDR2 SMNVEV come from the germline V gene (reference sequence). The CDR3 nucleotides read TGTGCCAGCAGTCCTCTATTCTACGAGCAGTACTTC. Translated: CASSPLFYEQYF.

The chain joins TRBV28 to TRBJ2-7; D gene uncertain. CDR1 is MDHEN and CDR2 is SYDVKM in the germline V gene. The CDR3 length is 12 residues. The V end was cut by 3 bases, the J end by 3 bases, with 6 bases between. In DNA, the CDR3 is TGTGCCAGCAGTTTGGCTGTCTACGAGCAGTACTTC. Encoded protein: CASSLAVYEQYF.

The chain recombines TRBV5-1 with TRBJ2-5; 8 nucleotides match TRBD2. The CDR3 contains 15 residues. V gave up 3 bases and J gave up 3 bases; unmatched junction bases: 7. CDR1 is SGHRS and CDR2 is YFSETQ in the germline V gene. CDR3: CASSYPGGAEETQYF. In DNA, the CDR3 is TGCGCCAGCAGCTATCCGGGGGGGGCGGAAGAGACCCAGTACTTC.

The CDR3 region is CASSLEASADTQYF. The CDR3 nucleotides are TGTGCCAGCAGCTTAGAGGCTAGCGCAGATACGCAGTATTTT. The chain recombines TRBV7-8 with TRBJ2-3; a weak D match, TRBD2 (6 bases). Germline-derived CDR1 and CDR2 are SGHVS and FQNEAQ. Trimming left V 1 base short and J 4 bases short, with 9 bases between. The CDR3 covers 14 residues.

The J gene is TRBJ2-7, the V gene TRBV19, with D possibly matching TRBD2 (5 bases). Looked up from germline, CDR1 is LNHDA and CDR2 is SQIVND (reference sequence). V was clipped by 1 base and J by 2 bases, with 12 bases between them. The CDR3 contains 15 residues. The CDR3, as DNA: TGTGCCAGTAGTATAGGAACCGGGGTAGCCTACGAGCAGTACTTC. It translates to CASSIGTGVAYEQYF.

The gene calls are TRBV2 and TRBJ2-3; 10 bases map to TRBD2. Germline CDR1 is SNHLY and CDR2 is FYNNEI. The trim removed 4 bases at V and 0 bases at J, leaving 1 base unmatched. The CDR3 is 15 residues long. CDR3 DNA: TGTGCCAGCAGTGCTAGCGGGAGAAGCACAGATACGCAGTATTTT. Its translation is CASSASGRSTDTQYF. Based on the CDR3 plus reference TRBV2 and TRBJ2-3, the full variable domain is EPEVTQTPSHQVTQMGQEVILRCVPISNHLYFYWYRQILGQKVEFLVSFYNNEISEKSEIFDDQFSVERPDGSNFTLKIRSTKLEDSAMYFCASSASGRSTDTQYFGPGTRLTVL.

The rearrangement joins TRBV27 to TRBJ2-7, with 7 bases matching TRBD2. Germline V lookup: CDR1 MNHEY, CDR2 SMNVEV (reference sequence). Trimming cost V 2 bases and J 4 bases; bases outside gene matches: 5. The CDR3 length is 14 residues. CDR3 nucleotide sequence: TGTGCCAGCAGTTTAGCGGGAGTGGCATACGAGCAGTACTTC. It yields the protein CASSLAGVAYEQYF.

This clone was seen a handful of times. The V call is TRBV12-3 or TRBV12-4, the J call TRBJ2-5; D remains ambiguous. V shed 4 bases and J shed 4 bases, with 10 bases lying between them. The CDR3 runs to 13 residues. CDR3 sequence: CASSSRLGETQYF. CDR3 nucleotides: TGTGCCAGCAGTTCTCGACTGGGAGAGACCCAGTACTTC.

V and J are TRBV18 and TRBJ2-7; the D is unclear. Trimming removed 2 bases at V and 6 bases at J, with 8 bases between. CDR3 length equals 12 residues. Germline CDR1 KGHSH, CDR2 LQKENI. The CDR3 coding sequence is TGTGCCAGCTCACCATATAGCCCCGAGCAGTACTTC. This sequence encodes CASSPYSPEQYF.

The rearrangement links TRBV11-2 to TRBJ2-1, with unresolved D. Germline CDR1 SGHAT, CDR2 FQNNGV. The ends were cut back, 2 bases at V and 7 bases at J, with 6 bases in the middle. The CDR3 totals 12 residues. CDR3 sequence (DNA): TGTGCCAGCAGCTTAATCGCGAATGAGCAGTTCTTC. It encodes CASSLIANEQFF.

The V and J genes are TRBV3-1 (or the pseudogene TRBV3-2) and TRBJ2-3, with TRBD2 identical over 8 bases. CDR1 is LGHDT, CDR2 YNNKEL, per germline (reference sequence). Losses at the gene ends were 4 bases for V and 2 bases for J; bases not matched to a gene: 5. The CDR3 extends over 15 amino acids. The CDR3 is CASSLGLAHTDTQYF. The CDR3 coding sequence is TGTGCCAGCAGCCTCGGACTAGCACACACAGATACGCAGTATTTT.

The chain combines TRBV5-4 with TRBJ1-2; D possibly corresponds to TRBD1 (5 bases). Germline V CDR1 and CDR2: SGHNT, YYREEE (reference sequence). The ends were cut back, 8 bases at V and 8 bases at J, with 16 bases in the middle. The CDR3 runs 12 residues. The CDR3 DNA follows: TGTGCCAGAGGGGAACCCGGGAGAGGCTACACCTTC. This gives the protein CARGEPGRGYTF. The whole variable domain, filled in from reference TRBV5-4 and TRBJ1-2, reads ETGVTQSPTHLIKTRGQQVTLRCSSQSGHNTVSWYQQALGQGPQFIFQYYREEENGRGNFPPRFSGLQFPNYSSELNVNALELDDSALYLCARGEPGRGYTFGSGTRLTVV.

This chain links TRBV6-5 with TRBJ2-1, with D tentatively TRBD1 (6 bases). The CDR3 sequence is 13 residues long. Trimming took off 2 bases at V and 4 bases at J, with 6 bases between the two ends. Per the germline V gene, CDR1 is MNHEY and CDR2 is SVGAGI. CDR3 DNA: TGTGCCAGCAGTTACCAGGGGTACAATGAGCAGTTCTTC. Translated: CASSYQGYNEQFF.

Regarding this clone: This sample also contains other DNA sequences that code for the same CDR3. The V and J genes are TRBV3-1 (or the pseudogene TRBV3-2) and TRBJ1-1; D not certain. V was shortened by 0 bases and J by 4 bases, with 6 bases between the two germline ends. Per germline, CDR1 LGHDT and CDR2 YNNKEL (reference sequence). This CDR3 is built from 13 residues. The CDR3 DNA follows: TGTGCCAGCAGCCAAGATCTCCGCACTGAAGCTTTCTTT. Its translation: CASSQDLRTEAFF.

The J gene is TRBJ2-5, the V gene TRBV7-8; the match to TRBD2 covers 10 bases. The CDR3 contains 17 residues. From germline, CDR1 is SGHVS and CDR2 FQNEAQ. Trimming at V came to 4 bases and at J to 4 bases, leaving 12 bases not matched to a gene. The CDR3 reads CASSSRLLAGGVETQYF. CDR3 DNA sequence: TGTGCCAGCAGCTCCCGGTTGTTAGCGGGAGGCGTAGAGACCCAGTACTTC.

The gene calls are TRBV5-1 and TRBJ1-5; a weak D match, TRBD1 (6 bases). The V end was cut by 4 bases, the J end by 11 bases, with 34 bases between. This CDR3 spans 19 amino acids. Germline-derived CDR1 and CDR2 are SGHRS and YFSETQ. The CDR3 loop reads CASSLTPGLGGSEASSQHF. The CDR3 coding sequence is TGCGCCAGCAGCCTTACGCCGGGGTTAGGGGGTTCGGAGGCTTCGTCCCAGCATTTT.

Turning to this clone: One end of the junction is discordant with germline, which a read error may explain. The gene calls are TRBV2 and TRBJ1-2; the match to TRBD1 covers 9 bases. The CDR3 is 10 amino acids. The germline gives CDR1 SNHLY, CDR2 FYNNEI. The CDR3 DNA reads as TGTGCCAGCAGGGGGACAGGGCCTATCTTC. It is translated as CASRGTGPIF. The full variable domain, with the rest looked up from reference TRBV2 and TRBJ1-2, is EPEVTQTPSHQVTQMGQEVILRCVPISNHLYFYWYRQILGQKVEFLVSFYNNEISEKSEIFDDQFSVERPDGSNFTLKIRSTKLEDSAMYFCASRGTGPIFGSGTRLTVV.

The CDR3 region has the DNA TGTGCCAGCAGCTTTCAACTAGCGGACACAGATACGCAGTATTTT. Amino acid sequence: CASSFQLADTDTQYF. The chain has TRBV7-2 and TRBJ2-3; 8 bases line up with TRBD2. The CDR3 length is 15 residues. The germline CDR1 and CDR2 sequences are SGHTA and FQGNSA. V trimming: 3 bases; J trimming: 2 bases; junction bases outside the gene matches: 4.

The chain employs TRBV5-1 and TRBJ1-1; a weak D match, TRBD1 (5 bases). This CDR3 spans 14 amino acids. CDR1 is SGHRS and CDR2 is YFSETQ in the germline V gene. V was trimmed by 0 bases and J by 5 bases, leaving 11 bases between them. The CDR3 here is CASSLAQGMTEAFF. The CDR3 DNA follows: TGCGCCAGCAGCTTGGCCCAGGGTATGACTGAAGCTTTCTTT.

V gene TRBV6-5 combines with J gene TRBJ1-2, with TRBD1 matching 7 bases. The CDR3 length is 12 residues. Germline CDR1 reads MNHEY; CDR2 reads SVGAGI. V shed 9 bases and J 4 bases; nucleotides not matched to a gene: 5. CDR3 sequence (DNA): TGTGCCAGTCGGGGACAGCGCTATGGCTACACCTTC. Amino acid sequence: CASRGQRYGYTF.

This chain links TRBV19 with TRBJ2-1; TRBD2 might be the D (5 bases). CDR3 length: 12 residues. In germline, CDR1 is LNHDA, CDR2 SQIVND (reference sequence). Trimming pared 9 bases from V and 13 bases from J, leaving 19 bases between. The CDR3 spells CASSEGKVTQFF. In DNA form, the CDR3 reads TGTGCCAGCAGTGAGGGCAAAGTAACCCAGTTCTTC.

The chain has TRBV7-8 and TRBJ1-5, with TRBD1 matching over 9 bases. V lost 5 bases, J lost 5 bases, and 7 bases stayed unmatched. The CDR3 covers 15 residues. Germline CDR1 is SGHVS and CDR2 is FQNEAQ. CDR3 region: CASSELRDRDQPQHF. For the CDR3, the DNA is TGTGCCAGCAGCGAACTTCGGGACAGGGATCAGCCCCAGCATTTT.

This chain connects TRBV3-1 (or the pseudogene TRBV3-2) to TRBJ2-6; 10 positions agree with TRBD2. The V segment lost 1 base and the J segment 2 bases; nucleotides outside the gene matches: 11. This CDR3 is built from 20 residues. Germline values: CDR1 LGHDT, CDR2 YNNKEL (reference sequence). The CDR3 protein is CASSQGRSGGAWTGANVLTF. For the CDR3, the DNA is TGTGCCAGCAGCCAAGGTCGGAGCGGGGGGGCTTGGACTGGGGCCAACGTCCTGACTTTC.